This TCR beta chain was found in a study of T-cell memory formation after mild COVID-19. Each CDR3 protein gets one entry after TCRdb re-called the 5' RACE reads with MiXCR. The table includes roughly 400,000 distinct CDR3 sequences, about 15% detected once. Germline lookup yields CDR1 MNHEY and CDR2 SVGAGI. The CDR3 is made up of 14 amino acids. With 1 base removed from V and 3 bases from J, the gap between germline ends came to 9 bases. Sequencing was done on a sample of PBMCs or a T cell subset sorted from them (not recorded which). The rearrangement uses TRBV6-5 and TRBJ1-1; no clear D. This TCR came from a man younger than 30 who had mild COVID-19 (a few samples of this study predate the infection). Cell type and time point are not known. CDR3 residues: CASSYYPGDTEAFF. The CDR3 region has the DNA TGTGCCAGCAGTTACTATCCAGGTGACACTGAAGCTTTCTTT.